This T cell receptor (beta chain) comes out of a study of blood T cell repertoires in COVID-19. Germline V CDR1 and CDR2: SGHAT, FQDESV (reference sequence). The V gene lost 0 bases and the J gene lost 2 bases, with 9 bases spanning the gap. CDR3 length equals 15 residues. Profiling relied on immunoSEQ multiplex PCR, and the TCRdb table lists in-frame clones only, not all of them. The table records around 150,000 clones, 84% of them present only once. The TCR was taken from a man aged 25 to 45 with COVID-19, enrolled during active disease. Sequencing was done on a sample of peripheral blood. The chain recombines TRBV11-1 with TRBJ2-3, with a tentative D call TRBD2 (5 bases). The DNA for the CDR3 is TGTGCCAGCAGCTTAGCGGTCGGGGACACAGATACGCAGTATTTT. Protein sequence: CASSLAVGDTDTQYF. Using reference TRBV11-1 and TRBJ2-3 for the parts outside the CDR3, the full variable domain is EAEVAQSPRYKITEKSQAVAFWCDPISGHATLYWYRQILGQGPELLVQFQDESVVDDSQLPKDRFSAERLKGVDSTLKIQPAELGDSAMYLCASSLAVGDTDTQYFGPGTRLTVL.